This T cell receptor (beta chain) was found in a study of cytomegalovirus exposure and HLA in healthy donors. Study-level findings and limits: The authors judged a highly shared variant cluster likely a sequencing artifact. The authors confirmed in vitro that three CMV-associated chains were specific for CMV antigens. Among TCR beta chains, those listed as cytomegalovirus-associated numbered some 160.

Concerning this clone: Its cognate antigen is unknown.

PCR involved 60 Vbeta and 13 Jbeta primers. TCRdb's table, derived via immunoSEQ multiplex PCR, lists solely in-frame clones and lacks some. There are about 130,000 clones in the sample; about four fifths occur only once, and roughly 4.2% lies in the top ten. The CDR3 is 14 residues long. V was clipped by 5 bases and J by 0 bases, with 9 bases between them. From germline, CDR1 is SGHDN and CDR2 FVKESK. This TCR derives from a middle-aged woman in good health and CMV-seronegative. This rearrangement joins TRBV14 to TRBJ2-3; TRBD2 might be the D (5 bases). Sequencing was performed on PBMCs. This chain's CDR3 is CASSIRGSTDTQYF. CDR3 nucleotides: TGTGCCAGCAGCATACGGGGAAGCACAGATACGCAGTATTTT.